Listed here is a single T cell receptor beta chain. Its antigen remains unknown. The data were taken from a study of OX40 agonist ivuxolimab in advanced cancers. Overall study: Participants could have had prior anti-PD-1, anti-PD-L1 or anti-CTLA-4 therapy, and more than 35% had some.

Trimming left V 4 bases short and J 0 bases short, with 13 bases between. Germline V CDR1 and CDR2: MNHEY, SMNVEV (reference sequence). The CDR3 loop spans 15 amino acids. Whole-study findings and limits: At doses 0.1 to 3.0 mg/kg, CD4+ and CD8+ clones expanded.

The repertoire was sequenced with immunoSEQ multiplex PCR; TCRdb's copy has only in-frame clones and lacks some. The data contain 60,000 to 90,000 clones, 80% to 90% of them singletons. The chain recombines TRBV27 with TRBJ2-7; D not resolved. Sequences were derived from CD4+ or CD8+ T cells sorted from blood, sampled in a trial of the OX40 agonist ivuxolimab. The receptor's source is an adult with an advanced solid tumor such as melanoma, head and neck, liver or kidney cancer. This chain's CDR3 is CASSSLVGRSYEQYF. Written as DNA, the CDR3 is TGTGCCAGCAGTTCGCTAGTGGGCCGCTCCTACGAGCAGTACTTC.